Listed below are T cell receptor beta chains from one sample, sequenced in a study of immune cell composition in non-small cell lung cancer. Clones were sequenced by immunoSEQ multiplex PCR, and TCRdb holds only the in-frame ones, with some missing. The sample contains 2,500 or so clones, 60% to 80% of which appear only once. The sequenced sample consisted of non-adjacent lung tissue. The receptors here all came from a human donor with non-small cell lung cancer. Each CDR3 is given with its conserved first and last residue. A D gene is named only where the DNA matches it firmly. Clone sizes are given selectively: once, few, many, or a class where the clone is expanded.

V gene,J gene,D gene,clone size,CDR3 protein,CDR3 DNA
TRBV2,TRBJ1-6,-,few,CASRGGGVSPLHF,TGTGCCAGCAGGGGAGGGGGAGTTTCACCCCTCCACTTT
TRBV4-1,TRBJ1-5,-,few,CASSQDKGEGQPQHF,TGCGCCAGCAGCCAAGATAAAGGGGAGGGGCAGCCCCAGCATTTT
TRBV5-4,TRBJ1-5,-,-,CASSLYGQPQHF,TGTGCCAGCAGCTTGTACGGTCAGCCCCAGCATTTT
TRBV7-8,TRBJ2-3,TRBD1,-,CASSFLGTAPGDTQYF,TGTGCCAGCAGCTTCCTTGGGACAGCGCCTGGGGATACGCAGTATTTT
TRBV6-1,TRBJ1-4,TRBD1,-,CASSLDRAYEKLFF,TGTGCCAGCAGCCTAGACAGGGCTTATGAAAAACTGTTTTTT
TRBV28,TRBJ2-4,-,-,CASSFGSLIAKNIQYF,TGTGCCAGCAGTTTCGGGAGCCTCATAGCCAAAAACATTCAGTACTTC
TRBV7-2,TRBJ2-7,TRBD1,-,CASSPIQGVFYEQYF,TGTGCCAGCAGCCCCATACAGGGGGTGTTTTACGAGCAGTACTTC
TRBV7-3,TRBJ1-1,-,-,CASSLKDSENTEAFF,TGTGCCAGCAGCTTAAAGGACAGCGAGAACACTGAAGCTTTCTTT
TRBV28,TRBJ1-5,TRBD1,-,CASTPGQGRIQPQHF,TGTGCCAGCACTCCGGGACAGGGTAGAATTCAGCCCCAGCATTTT
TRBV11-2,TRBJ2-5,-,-,CASSAVGDQQETQYF,TGTGCCAGCAGCGCAGTAGGGGATCAACAAGAGACCCAGTACTTC
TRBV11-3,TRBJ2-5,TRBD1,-,CARGVPLGQGQETQYF,TGTGCCAGGGGGGTCCCCCTGGGACAGGGTCAAGAGACCCAGTACTTC
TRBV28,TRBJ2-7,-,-,CASSLLGGIEQYF,TGTGCCAGCAGTTTACTGGGGGGAATCGAGCAGTACTTC
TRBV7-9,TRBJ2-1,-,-,CASSLDGRPNEQFF,TGTGCCAGCAGCTTAGATGGGAGACCCAATGAGCAGTTCTTC